Given below is one TCR beta chain in context. This sample is part of a study of technical replicates of blood from a few donors. Sequencing was performed with immunoSEQ multiplex PCR; in TCRdb, only in-frame clones are kept and a portion is missing. The sample yields more than 65,000 clones, about 97% seen once. The source material was T cells isolated from PBMCs. The receptor was derived from a human donor in good health.

The CDR3 spells CAWSVSFGSGQYF. In DNA, the CDR3 is TGTGCCTGGAGTGTATCTTTTGGGTCGGGGCAGTACTTC. The rearrangement uses TRBV30 and TRBJ2-7; D unresolved. With 0 bases removed from V and 9 bases from J, the gap between germline ends came to 15 bases. The CDR3 has 13 residues. Germline loops: CDR1 GTSNPN, CDR2 SVGIG (reference sequence).